This TCR beta chain comes out of a study of OX40 agonist ivuxolimab in advanced cancers. The CDR3 extends over 17 amino acids. From germline, CDR1 is SGDLS and CDR2 YYNGEE. Trimming removed 4 bases from V and 0 bases from J, with 16 bases in between. Sequencing used immunoSEQ multiplex PCR; TCRdb keeps in-frame clones, though not all of them. The table lists about 110,000 clones, approximately 89% of them singletons. The input for sequencing was CD4+ or CD8+ T cells sorted from blood, taken in a trial of the OX40 agonist ivuxolimab. This chain connects TRBV9 to TRBJ2-2; tentatively, D is TRBD1 (6 bases). The source is an adult with an advanced solid tumor such as melanoma, head and neck, liver or kidney cancer. CDR3 loop: CASSSPKGGSNTGELFF. The CDR3, as DNA: TGTGCCAGCAGCTCGCCGAAAGGGGGATCGAACACCGGGGAGCTGTTTTTT.